The clone carrying this T cell receptor beta chain is medium-sized by frequency. Its antigen is as yet unknown. CDR1 and CDR2 from the germline V gene are SGHNT and YYREEE (reference sequence). This CDR3 has 16 amino acids. TRB amplification used approximately 250 ng of peripheral blood genomic DNA. This record belongs to a study of T cell clusters in autoimmune cytopenias. Whole-study results and caveats: Physiological T cell clusters of healthy donors were apparently absent in primary autoimmune cytopenia patients. TRB repertoire shifts in secondary cytopenia and chronic lymphocytic leukemia mostly reflected lymphoma, not autoimmunity.

One tube held mixed TRB-A and TRB-B primer pools for touch-down PCR. TCRdb re-called the multiplex PCR reads, yielding one record per CDR3 amino acid sequence without DNA. This table lists about 5,900 distinct CDR3 sequences. The receptor was derived from a human donor with an autoimmune cytopenia or autoimmune hepatitis (not recorded which). The sequencing input was peripheral blood. The chain has TRBV5-4 and TRBJ2-7; no DNA is available, so the TRBD2 call from TCRdb remains unchecked. CDR3 amino acids: CASSLSTSGRSGEQYF. The whole variable domain, remainder taken from reference TRBV5-4 and TRBJ2-7, is ETGVTQSPTHLIKTRGQQVTLRCSSQSGHNTVSWYQQALGQGPQFIFQYYREEENGRGNFPPRFSGLQFPNYSSELNVNALELDDSALYLCASSLSTSGRSGEQYFGPGTRLTVT.